The rows below give T cell receptor beta chains drawn from one sample of a study of blood T cell repertoires in COVID-19. The table came from immunoSEQ multiplex PCR; TCRdb's copy has only in-frame clones and leaves some out. Here the sample spans approximately 50,000 clones, approximately 85% being singletons. Sample: peripheral blood. Receptor source: a woman of 80 years or more with acute or convalescent COVID-19. The CDR3 runs from the conserved cysteine through the conserved F or W. The order of the fields is V gene, D gene, CDR3 length, clone size, J gene, CDR3 protein, CDR3 DNA. A D gene is named only where the DNA matches it firmly. Part of the rows lack a size; the others show once, few, many or a class for expanded clones.

V: TRBV6-1
D: TRBD2
length: 18
size: few
J: TRBJ2-5
CDR3: CASSDYAGSGGAGETQYF
DNA: TGTGCCAGCAGTGACTATGCGGGGAGCGGGGGGGCCGGTGAGACCCAGTACTTC

V: TRBV7-6
D: NA
length: 16
size: NA
J: TRBJ2-1
CDR3: CASSSAGGFGGNEQFF
DNA: TGTGCCAGCAGCTCCGCTGGGGGGTTTGGTGGGAATGAGCAGTTCTTC

V: TRBV5-1
D: NA
length: 17
size: NA
J: TRBJ2-1
CDR3: CASSLGPAGLAYNEQFF
DNA: TGCGCCAGCAGCTTGGGGCCGGCGGGACTCGCCTACAATGAGCAGTTCTTC

V: TRBV11-3
D: TRBD1
length: 14
size: NA
J: TRBJ1-6
CDR3: CASSPGQEVRPLHF
DNA: TGTGCCAGCAGCCCCGGACAGGAAGTGAGACCCCTCCACTTT

V: TRBV7-2
D: TRBD2
length: 14
size: NA
J: TRBJ2-5
CDR3: CASSLLSRGETQYF
DNA: TGTGCCAGCAGCTTATTGTCGCGGGGGGAGACCCAGTACTTC

V: TRBV20-1
D: TRBD1
length: 14
size: few
J: TRBJ2-1
CDR3: CSASRTGENNEQFF
DNA: TGCAGTGCTAGTCGGACAGGGGAAAACAATGAGCAGTTCTTC

V: TRBV10-1
D: TRBD2
length: 12
size: once
J: TRBJ2-1
CDR3: CASSLAGNEQFF
DNA: TGCGCCAGCAGTCTAGCGGGCAATGAGCAGTTCTTC

V: TRBV2
D: NA
length: 13
size: few
J: TRBJ1-3
CDR3: CASSPSTGNTIYF
DNA: TGTGCCAGCAGTCCATCTACTGGAAACACCATATATTTT

V: TRBV5-8
D: NA
length: 11
size: NA
J: TRBJ2-1
CDR3: CASNRYNEQFF
DNA: TGTGCCAGCAACAGGTACAATGAGCAGTTCTTC

V: TRBV5-4
D: NA
length: 13
size: NA
J: TRBJ2-1
CDR3: CASSLNQRDEQFF
DNA: TGTGCCAGCAGCTTGAACCAACGGGATGAGCAGTTCTTC

V: TRBV7-9
D: TRBD1
length: 14
size: once
J: TRBJ1-1
CDR3: CASSGQGFTTEAFF
DNA: TGTGCCAGCAGCGGACAGGGGTTTACCACTGAAGCTTTCTTT

V: TRBV7-3
D: TRBD1
length: 15
size: NA
J: TRBJ2-1
CDR3: CASSVGQGSYNEQFF
DNA: TGTGCCAGCAGCGTGGGACAGGGCTCCTACAATGAGCAGTTCTTC

V: TRBV15
D: NA
length: 15
size: NA
J: TRBJ1-4
CDR3: CATSRDKGFNEKLFF
DNA: TGTGCCACCAGCAGAGATAAGGGGTTTAATGAAAAACTGTTTTTT

V: TRBV29-1
D: NA
length: 13
size: NA
J: TRBJ2-2
CDR3: CSVAGQRTGELFF
DNA: TGCAGCGTTGCAGGACAGAGGACCGGGGAGCTGTTTTTT

V: TRBV6-7
D: TRBD1
length: 16
size: NA
J: TRBJ1-5
CDR3: CASSYSRGLQNQPQHF
DNA: TGTGCCAGCAGTTACTCGAGGGGGCTCCAGAATCAGCCCCAGCATTTT

V: TRBV20-1
D: TRBD2
length: 13
size: NA
J: TRBJ2-1
CDR3: CSASVTGTSEQFF
DNA: TGCAGTGCTAGTGTTACCGGGACTAGCGAGCAGTTCTTC

V: TRBV29-1
D: NA
length: 14
size: once
J: TRBJ1-1
CDR3: CSVDQGTPNTEAFF
DNA: TGCAGCGTGGACCAGGGTACCCCGAACACTGAAGCTTTCTTT

V: TRBV11-2
D: TRBD2
length: 16
size: NA
J: TRBJ2-3
CDR3: CASSLTSGTSTDTQYF
DNA: TGTGCCAGCAGCTTGACTAGCGGTACAAGCACAGATACGCAGTATTTT

V: TRBV28
D: TRBD1
length: 14
size: NA
J: TRBJ1-2
CDR3: CASSSGQINYGYTF
DNA: TGTGCCAGCAGTTCGGGACAGATAAACTATGGCTACACCTTC

V: TRBV30
D: NA
length: 11
size: NA
J: TRBJ2-1
CDR3: CAWKLLNEQFF
DNA: TGTGCCTGGAAACTCCTAAATGAGCAGTTCTTC

V: TRBV2
D: TRBD2
length: 15
size: few
J: TRBJ2-1
CDR3: CASSLQGLAGDEQFF
DNA: TGTGCCAGCAGCCTCCAGGGACTAGCGGGAGATGAGCAGTTCTTC

V: TRBV3-1/TRBV3-2
D: NA
length: 14
size: NA
J: TRBJ1-1
CDR3: CASSQGSGNYGAFF
DNA: TGTGCCAGCAGCCAAGGATCGGGGAACTATGGTGCTTTCTTT

V: TRBV30
D: NA
length: 11
size: NA
J: TRBJ1-3
CDR3: CAWSRGNTIYF
DNA: TGTGCCTGGAGCAGGGGAAACACCATATATTTT

V: TRBV11-1
D: NA
length: 15
size: NA
J: TRBJ2-7
CDR3: CASSRLGYNSYEQYF
DNA: TGTGCCAGCAGCCGACTAGGCTACAATTCCTACGAGCAGTACTTC

V: TRBV7-3
D: NA
length: 13
size: NA
J: TRBJ1-2
CDR3: CASSAQVLGGYTF
DNA: TGTGCCAGCAGCGCACAGGTATTAGGCGGCTACACCTTC

V: TRBV7-2
D: NA
length: 13
size: NA
J: TRBJ1-1
CDR3: CASSPGGGTEAFF
DNA: TGTGCCAGCAGCCCGGGAGGGGGCACTGAAGCTTTCTTT

V: TRBV7-8
D: TRBD1
length: 17
size: NA
J: TRBJ1-5
CDR3: CASSLFVGQGAHQPQHF
DNA: TGTGCCAGCAGCTTATTCGTCGGACAGGGGGCGCATCAGCCCCAGCATTTT

V: TRBV2
D: TRBD1
length: 16
size: NA
J: TRBJ1-5
CDR3: CASSLLETGIWQPQHF
DNA: TGTGCCAGCAGTTTGCTTGAGACAGGGATTTGGCAGCCCCAGCATTTT

V: TRBV5-4
D: TRBD2
length: 15
size: NA
J: TRBJ2-1
CDR3: CASSPTSGAYNEQFF
DNA: TGTGCCAGCAGTCCTACTAGCGGGGCTTACAATGAGCAGTTCTTC

V: TRBV25-1
D: NA
length: 16
size: few
J: TRBJ2-7
CDR3: CASSDTVGALPYEQYF
DNA: TGTGCCAGCAGTGATACGGTAGGGGCTCTGCCCTACGAGCAGTACTTC

V: TRBV5-1
D: NA
length: 13
size: NA
J: TRBJ1-2
CDR3: CASSLAAGDGYTF
DNA: TGCGCCAGCAGCTTGGCCGCGGGCGATGGCTACACCTTC